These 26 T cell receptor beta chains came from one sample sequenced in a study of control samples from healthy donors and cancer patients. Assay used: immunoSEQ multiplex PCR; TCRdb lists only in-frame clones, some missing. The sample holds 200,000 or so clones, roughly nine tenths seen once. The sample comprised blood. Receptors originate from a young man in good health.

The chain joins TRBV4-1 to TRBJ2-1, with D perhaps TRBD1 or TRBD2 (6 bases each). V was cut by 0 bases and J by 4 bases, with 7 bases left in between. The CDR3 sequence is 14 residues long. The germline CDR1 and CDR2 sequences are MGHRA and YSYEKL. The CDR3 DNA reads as TGCGCCAGCAGCCAAGAAGGGGGGTACAATGAGCAGTTCTTC. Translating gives CASSQEGGYNEQFF.

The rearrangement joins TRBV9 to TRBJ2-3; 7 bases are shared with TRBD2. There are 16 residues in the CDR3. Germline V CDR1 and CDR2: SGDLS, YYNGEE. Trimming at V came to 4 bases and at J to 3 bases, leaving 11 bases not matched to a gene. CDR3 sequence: CASSSRGRGLTDTQYF. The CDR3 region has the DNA TGTGCCAGCAGCTCCAGAGGGCGGGGGTTGACAGATACGCAGTATTTT.

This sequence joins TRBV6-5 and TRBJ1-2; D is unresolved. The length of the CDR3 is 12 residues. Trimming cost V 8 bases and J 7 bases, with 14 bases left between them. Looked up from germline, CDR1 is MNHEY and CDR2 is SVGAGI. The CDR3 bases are TGTGCCAGCTATGAGGGCGCGGGTGGCTACACCTTC. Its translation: CASYEGAGGYTF.

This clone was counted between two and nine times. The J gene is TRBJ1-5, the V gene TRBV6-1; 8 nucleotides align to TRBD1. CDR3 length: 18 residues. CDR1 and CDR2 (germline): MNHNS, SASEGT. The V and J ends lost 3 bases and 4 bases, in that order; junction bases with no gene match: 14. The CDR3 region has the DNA TGTGCCAGCAGTGAGGGACAGGATTTTTGGGGCGGTAATCAGCCCCAGCATTTT. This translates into CASSEGQDFWGGNQPQHF.

DNA of the CDR3: TGCGCCAGCAGCTTGGGCGCCGGGACAGAGTCCTACGAGCAGTACTTC. This translates into CASSLGAGTESYEQYF. This chain uses TRBV5-1 with TRBJ2-7, with 7 bases that match TRBD1. The ends lost 0 bases at V and 1 base at J; junction bases unmatched: 7. This CDR3 is built from 16 residues. Germline assignment: CDR1 SGHRS and CDR2 YFSETQ. Filled out from reference TRBV5-1 and TRBJ2-7, the complete variable domain reads KAGVTQTPRYLIKTRGQQVTLSCSPISGHRSVSWYQQTPGQGLQFLFEYFSETQRNKGNFPGRFSGRQFSNSRSEMNVSTLELGDSALYLCASSLGAGTESYEQYFGPGTRLTVT.

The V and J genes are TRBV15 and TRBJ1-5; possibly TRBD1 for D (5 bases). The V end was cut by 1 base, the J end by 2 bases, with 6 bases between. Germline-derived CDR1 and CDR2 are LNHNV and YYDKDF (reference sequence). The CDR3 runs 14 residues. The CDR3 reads CATSRATGNQPQHF. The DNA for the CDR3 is TGTGCCACCAGCAGAGCGACAGGCAATCAGCCCCAGCATTTT.

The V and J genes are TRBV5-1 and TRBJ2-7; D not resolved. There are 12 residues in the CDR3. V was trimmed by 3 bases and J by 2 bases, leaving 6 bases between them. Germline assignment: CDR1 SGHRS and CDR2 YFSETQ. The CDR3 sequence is CASSSDPYEQYF. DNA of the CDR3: TGCGCCAGCAGCTCGGACCCCTACGAGCAGTACTTC.

The CDR3 region has the DNA TGTGCCAGCAGCTCACGGACAGGGGTAGAGACCCAGTACTTC. Its protein is CASSSRTGVETQYF. The J gene is TRBJ2-5, the V gene TRBV7-9, with 9 bases that match TRBD1. The V and J ends lost 4 bases and 4 bases, in that order; junction bases with no gene match: 4. Germline V gives CDR1 SEHNR, CDR2 FQNEAQ (reference sequence). The CDR3 consists of 14 residues.

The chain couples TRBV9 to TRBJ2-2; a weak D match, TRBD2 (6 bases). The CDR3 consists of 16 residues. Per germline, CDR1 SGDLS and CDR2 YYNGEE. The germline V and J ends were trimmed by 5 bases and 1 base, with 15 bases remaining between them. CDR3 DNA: TGTGCCAGCAGAGCCGGACTAACCGAGAACACCGGGGAGCTGTTTTTT. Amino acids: CASRAGLTENTGELFF.

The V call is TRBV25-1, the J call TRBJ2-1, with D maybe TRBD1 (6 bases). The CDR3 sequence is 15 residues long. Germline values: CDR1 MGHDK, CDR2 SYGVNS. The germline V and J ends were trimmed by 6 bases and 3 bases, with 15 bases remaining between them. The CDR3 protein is CASRDRDTSYNEQFF. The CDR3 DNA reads TGTGCCAGCAGGGACCGGGACACGAGCTACAATGAGCAGTTCTTC.

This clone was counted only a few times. CDR3 DNA: TGCGCCAGCAGCCCCGGGGGGGCAGGGACGAACACCGGGGAGCTGTTTTTT. Translating it yields CASSPGGAGTNTGELFF. The rearrangement links TRBV5-1 to TRBJ2-2; 8 bases match TRBD2. This CDR3 region has 17 residues. Trimming cost V 4 bases and J 0 bases; bases outside gene matches: 8. CDR1 is SGHRS, CDR2 YFSETQ, per germline.

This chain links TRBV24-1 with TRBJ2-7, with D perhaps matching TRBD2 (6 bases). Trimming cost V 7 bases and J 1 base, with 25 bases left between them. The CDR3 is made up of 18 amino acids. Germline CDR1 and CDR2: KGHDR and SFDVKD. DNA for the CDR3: TGTGCCACCAGGGACCAAAATGGGGGGTCTTGGGGGTCCTACGAGCAGTACTTC. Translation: CATRDQNGGSWGSYEQYF.

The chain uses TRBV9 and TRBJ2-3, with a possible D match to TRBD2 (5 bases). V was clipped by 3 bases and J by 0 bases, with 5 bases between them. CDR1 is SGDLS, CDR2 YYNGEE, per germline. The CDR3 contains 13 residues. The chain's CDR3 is CASSGTSTDTQYF. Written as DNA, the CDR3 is TGTGCCAGCAGCGGGACTAGCACAGATACGCAGTATTTT.

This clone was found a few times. The CDR3 here is CASTTGTGTYGYTF. CDR3 nucleotides: TGTGCCAGCACAACCGGGACAGGGACCTATGGCTACACCTTC. The chain links TRBV28 to TRBJ1-2, with 9 bases that match TRBD1. The J segment lost 4 bases and the V segment lost 7 bases, leaving 7 bases of the junction unmatched. This CDR3 has 14 amino acids. CDR1 is MDHEN and CDR2 is SYDVKM in the germline V gene.

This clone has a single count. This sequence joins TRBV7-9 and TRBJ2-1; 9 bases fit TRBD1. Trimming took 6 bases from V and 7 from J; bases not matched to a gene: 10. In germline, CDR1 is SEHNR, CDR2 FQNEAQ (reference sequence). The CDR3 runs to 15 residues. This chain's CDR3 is CASSFTGQGLNEQFF. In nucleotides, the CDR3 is TGTGCCAGCAGTTTTACGGGACAGGGTCTAAATGAGCAGTTCTTC.

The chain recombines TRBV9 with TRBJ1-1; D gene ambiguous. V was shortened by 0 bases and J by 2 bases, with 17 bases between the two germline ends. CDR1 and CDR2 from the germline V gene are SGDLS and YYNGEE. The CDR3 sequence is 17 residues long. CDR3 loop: CASSVELKPGLNTEAFF. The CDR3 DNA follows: TGTGCCAGCAGCGTAGAGCTAAAGCCAGGATTAAACACTGAAGCTTTCTTT.

CDR3 loop: CASSGNNILNPNEKLFF. The CDR3 DNA reads as TGTGCCAGCAGTGGCAATAACATCTTGAACCCTAATGAAAAACTGTTTTTT. The gene calls are TRBV6-1 and TRBJ1-4; D unclear. The CDR3 length is 17 residues. The germline gives CDR1 MNHNS, CDR2 SASEGT. V dropped 4 bases and J dropped 3 bases, with 18 bases sitting between them.

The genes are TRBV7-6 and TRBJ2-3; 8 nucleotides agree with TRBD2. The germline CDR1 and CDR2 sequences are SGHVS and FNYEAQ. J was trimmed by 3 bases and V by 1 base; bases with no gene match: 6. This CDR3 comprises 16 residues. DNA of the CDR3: TGTGCCAGCAGCTTAGTTCGGGGGGGGCCGACAGATACGCAGTATTTT. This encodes CASSLVRGGPTDTQYF.

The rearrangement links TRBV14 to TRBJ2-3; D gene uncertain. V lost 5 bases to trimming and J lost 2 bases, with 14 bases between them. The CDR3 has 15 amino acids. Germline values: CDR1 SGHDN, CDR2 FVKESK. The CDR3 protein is CASSIHPGNTDTQYF. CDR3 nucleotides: TGTGCCAGCAGCATCCACCCCGGAAACACAGATACGCAGTATTTT. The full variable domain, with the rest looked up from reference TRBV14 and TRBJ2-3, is EAGVTQFPSHSVIEKGQTVTLRCDPISGHDNLYWYRRVMGKEIKFLLHFVKESKQDESGMPNNRFLAERTGGTYSTLKVQPAELEDSGVYFCASSIHPGNTDTQYFGPGTRLTVL.

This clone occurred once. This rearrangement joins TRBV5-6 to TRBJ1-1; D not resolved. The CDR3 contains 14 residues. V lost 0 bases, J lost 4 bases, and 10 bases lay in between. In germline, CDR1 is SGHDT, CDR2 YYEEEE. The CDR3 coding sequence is TGTGCCAGCAGCTTGGCGGGGTTGATCACTGAAGCTTTCTTT. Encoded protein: CASSLAGLITEAFF.

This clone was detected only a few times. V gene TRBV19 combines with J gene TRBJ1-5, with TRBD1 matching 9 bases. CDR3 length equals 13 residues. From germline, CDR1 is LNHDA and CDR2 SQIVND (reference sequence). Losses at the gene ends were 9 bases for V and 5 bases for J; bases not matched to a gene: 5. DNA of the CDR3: TGTGCCAGCGGGGGACAGGGTTATCAGCCCCAGCATTTT. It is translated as CASGGQGYQPQHF. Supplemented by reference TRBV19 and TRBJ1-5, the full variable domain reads DGGITQSPKYLFRKEGQNVTLSCEQNLNHDAMYWYRQDPGQGLRLIYYSQIVNDFQKGDIAEGYSVSREKKESFPLTVTSAQKNPTAFYLCASGGQGYQPQHFGDGTRLSIL.

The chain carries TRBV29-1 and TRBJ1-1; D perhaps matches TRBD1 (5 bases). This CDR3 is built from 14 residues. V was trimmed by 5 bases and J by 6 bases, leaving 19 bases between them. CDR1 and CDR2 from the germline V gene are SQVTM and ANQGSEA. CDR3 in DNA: TGCAGCGTTAAGGTAACGGGAAGGGACTCTGAAGCTTTCTTT. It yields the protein CSVKVTGRDSEAFF.

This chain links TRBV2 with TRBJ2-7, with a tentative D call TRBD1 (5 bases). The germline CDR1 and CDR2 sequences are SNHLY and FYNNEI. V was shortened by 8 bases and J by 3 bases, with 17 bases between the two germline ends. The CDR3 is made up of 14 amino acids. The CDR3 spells CASHGLGRNYEQYF. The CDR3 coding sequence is TGTGCCAGCCACGGTTTGGGGCGCAACTACGAGCAGTACTTC.

The CDR3 sequence is CASSWGSPYEQYF. CDR3 bases: TGTGCCAGCAGTTGGGGGTCCCCCTACGAGCAGTACTTC. The chain employs TRBV6-5 and TRBJ2-7; D is perhaps TRBD1 or TRBD2 (5 bases each). This CDR3 has 13 residues. The V gene lost 4 bases and the J gene lost 2 bases, with 9 bases spanning the gap. Germline loops: CDR1 MNHEY, CDR2 SVGAGI.

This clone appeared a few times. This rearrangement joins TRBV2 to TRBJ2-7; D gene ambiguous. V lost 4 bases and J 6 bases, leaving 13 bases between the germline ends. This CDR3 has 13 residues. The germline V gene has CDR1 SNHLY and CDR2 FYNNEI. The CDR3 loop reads CASSGLPRSEQYF. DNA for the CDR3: TGTGCCAGCAGTGGATTGCCTCGTAGCGAGCAGTACTTC.

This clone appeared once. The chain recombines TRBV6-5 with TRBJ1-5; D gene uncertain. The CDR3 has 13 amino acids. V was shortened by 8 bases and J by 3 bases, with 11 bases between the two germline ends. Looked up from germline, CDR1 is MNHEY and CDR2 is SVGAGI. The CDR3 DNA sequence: TGTGCCAGCCCGGACGGAGTCAATCAGCCCCAGCATTTT. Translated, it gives CASPDGVNQPQHF.